The 2 T cell receptor beta chains in this list originate from one sample, sequenced in a study of cytomegalovirus exposure and HLA in healthy donors. In the PCR, 60 Vbeta and 13 Jbeta primers were used. Some clones are missing from TCRdb's copy, which holds only in-frame ones; the method was immunoSEQ multiplex PCR. This table holds roughly 150,000 clones, roughly 70% found once. The sequenced sample consisted of PBMCs. The receptors come from a man in his forties in good health and CMV-seronegative.

The V call is TRBV27, the J call TRBJ1-2, with 10 bases lining up with TRBD1. CDR1 and CDR2 from the germline V gene are MNHEY and SMNVEV (reference sequence). This CDR3 spans 14 amino acids. J gave up 6 bases and V 6 bases, and 7 bases lay outside the gene matches. CDR3: CASSPRQGADGYTF. In DNA form, the CDR3 reads TGTGCCAGCAGCCCGAGACAGGGGGCTGATGGCTACACCTTC.

The V and J genes are TRBV2 and TRBJ1-4, with a tentative D call TRBD1 (6 bases). V was shortened by 2 bases and J by 8 bases, with 12 bases between the two germline ends. The germline gives CDR1 SNHLY, CDR2 FYNNEI. The CDR3 consists of 14 residues. The CDR3 reads CASSERAGAEKLFF. The CDR3 DNA reads as TGTGCCAGCAGTGAAAGGGCAGGGGCCGAAAAACTGTTTTTT.